A single T cell receptor beta chain is shown here with its context. The antigen it recognizes is unknown. Qualities for individual bases were not recorded, and no much larger clone is one base off. The data are from a study of human T cells and chemical hapten exposure (dated by TCRdb to 2020 to 2022). At the level of the whole study: For sensitization, 2% DPC in acetone was applied to an approximately 2 cm by approximately 2 cm area of upper inner arm skin. Weekly therapeutic DPC doses were additionally applied to the scalp of patients throughout the roughly 23-week study period. Patch testing on the upper back used Finn chambers containing 0.01% DPC, with scoring done after 6 days according to International Contact Dermatitis Research Group standards. The patient cohort, mostly female, included alopecia areata with under or over 50% scalp involvement, alopecia totalis and alopecia universalis. The libraries were sequenced as a pool, and the TCR yield per sample differed mostly because of small variations in library volumes within the pool. Peripheral blood TCR repertoire changes were tracked in vivo in alopecia patients during primary and secondary sensitization to the hapten diphenylcyclopropenone (DPC). Patient blood was sampled pre-sensitization (week 0) and at 2, 6 and about 24 weeks after DPC sensitization. Some 29 alopecia patients provided blood for TCR sequencing at one to four time points (pre-sensitization, 2, 6 and 24 weeks).

Sequences SGDLS (CDR1) and YYNGEE (CDR2) are obtained from the germline V gene. After removal of 0 bases from V and 1 base from J, the junction retains 3 bases not matched to a gene. There are 15 amino acids in the CDR3, from cysteine to phenylalanine inclusive. Kept here is only the CDR3 DNA, which spans 45 bases and is read in frame from base 1. To prepare the library, RACE was applied. Sequenced on a NextSeq 500. Library preparation attached unique molecular identifiers to individual cDNA molecules for quantitative, reproducible TCR counting. From each blood RNA sample, both TCR alpha and TCR beta chains were sequenced. The source study handled its data this way. Samples had a median of roughly 91,000 TCRs, with a range from roughly 20,000 to 690,600. The Decombinator software suite was used to annotate the V, J and CDR3 of the TCR reads. For the PS versus PT1 abundance plots, all samples were subsampled to the same number of TCRs (28,000). TCRs were defined as expanded if absent before sensitization and observed at least eight times at the 2-week time point. Using fastp trimming at Q25 and MiXCR clonotype assembly, TCRdb reanalyzed the public sequencing data and kept in-frame beta chains. CDR3 protein duplicates are merged, each entry listing the most common genes and DNA. The V and J calls, along with clone size, are taken from TCRdb and not from the paper's own processing. The sample table records tens of thousands of distinct CDR3 sequences; about 14% of these occur just once. The ten largest clones take up roughly 4.8% of the sample.

Study-wide conclusions, independent of this receptor: Alopecia, a presumed autoimmune disease, was present in all patients, so the immune response of the patients might differ from that of healthy individuals. Compared with pre-sensitization or healthy control sets, expanded TCRs formed significantly more large CDR3 similarity clusters, which is consistent with antigen-driven responses. Repeated subsampling changed both the strength of the expansion versus patch-test correlation and the threshold at which the correlation became significant. No change with DPC sensitization was found in the number of TCRs above 1 in 1000 frequency, and no evidence of global repertoire structure alterations was found. The number of PT1 expanded TCRs positively correlated with patch test score, significant at thresholds 8, 16 and 32 but not 4.

Taken with the paper, the label for time point translates to: pre-sensitization, week 0. Explained via the paper, the treatment or condition label denotes: therapeutic diphenylcyclopropenone sensitization with weekly scalp DPC. At every patch-test visit, the blood draw took place before the patch test was put on. To be eligible, patients had to be aged 18 to 70, diagnosed with alopecia and judged suitable for DPC therapy, while pregnant patients were excluded. Total RNA was isolated from unfractionated whole blood collected in Tempus Blood RNA tubes. The sample was whole blood, taken in connection with sensitization to the hapten diphenylcyclopropenone (DPC). Recombination connected TRBV9 to TRBJ1-1; TRBD1 lines up with 7 middle nucleotides. The TCR sequence derives from a woman aged 50 to 60 with alopecia areata. Some clones in this sample may be carry-over from other donors' samples. The nucleotide sequence is TGTGCCAGCAGCGTAGGAGGGGGCCAGAACACTGAAGCTTTCTTT. Its coded protein is CASSVGGGQNTEAFF.